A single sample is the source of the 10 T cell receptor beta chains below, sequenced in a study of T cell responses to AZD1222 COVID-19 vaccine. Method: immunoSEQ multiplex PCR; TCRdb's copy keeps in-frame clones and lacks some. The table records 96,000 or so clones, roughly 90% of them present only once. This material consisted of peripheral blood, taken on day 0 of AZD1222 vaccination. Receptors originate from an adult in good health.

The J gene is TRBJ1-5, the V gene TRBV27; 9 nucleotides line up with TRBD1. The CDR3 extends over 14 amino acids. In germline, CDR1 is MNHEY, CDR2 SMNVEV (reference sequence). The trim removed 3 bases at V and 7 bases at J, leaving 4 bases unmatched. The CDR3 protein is CASSFTGGRQPQHF. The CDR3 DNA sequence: TGTGCCAGCAGTTTTACAGGGGGCCGGCAGCCCCAGCATTTT.

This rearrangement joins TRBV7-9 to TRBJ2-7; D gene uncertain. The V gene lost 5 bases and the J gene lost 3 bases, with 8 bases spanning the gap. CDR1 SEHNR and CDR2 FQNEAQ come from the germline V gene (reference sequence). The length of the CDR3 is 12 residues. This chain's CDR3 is CASSQIGYEQYF. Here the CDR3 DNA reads TGTGCCAGCAGCCAGATAGGCTACGAGCAGTACTTC.

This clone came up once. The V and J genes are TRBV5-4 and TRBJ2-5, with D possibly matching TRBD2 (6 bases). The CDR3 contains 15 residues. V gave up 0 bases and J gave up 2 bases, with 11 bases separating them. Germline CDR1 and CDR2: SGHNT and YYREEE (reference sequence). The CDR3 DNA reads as TGTGCCAGCAGCTTGGGGTTTGGGGGGCAAGAGACCCAGTACTTC. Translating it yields CASSLGFGGQETQYF. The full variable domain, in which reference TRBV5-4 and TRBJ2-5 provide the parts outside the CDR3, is ETGVTQSPTHLIKTRGQQVTLRCSSQSGHNTVSWYQQALGQGPQFIFQYYREEENGRGNFPPRFSGLQFPNYSSELNVNALELDDSALYLCASSLGFGGQETQYFGPGTRLLVL.

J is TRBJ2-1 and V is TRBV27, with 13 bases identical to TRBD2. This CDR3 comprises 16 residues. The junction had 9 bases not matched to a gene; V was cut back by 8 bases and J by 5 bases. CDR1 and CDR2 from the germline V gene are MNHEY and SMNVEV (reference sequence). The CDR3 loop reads CASGGGLAGKNNEQFF. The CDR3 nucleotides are TGTGCCAGCGGGGGGGGACTAGCGGGAAAGAACAATGAGCAGTTCTTC.

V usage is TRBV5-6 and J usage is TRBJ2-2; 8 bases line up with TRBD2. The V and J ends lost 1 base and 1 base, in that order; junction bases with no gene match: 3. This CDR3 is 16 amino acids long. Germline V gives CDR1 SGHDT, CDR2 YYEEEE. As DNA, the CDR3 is TGTGCCAGCAGCTTGTTTCGGGAGGGGAACACCGGGGAGCTGTTTTTT. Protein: CASSLFREGNTGELFF.

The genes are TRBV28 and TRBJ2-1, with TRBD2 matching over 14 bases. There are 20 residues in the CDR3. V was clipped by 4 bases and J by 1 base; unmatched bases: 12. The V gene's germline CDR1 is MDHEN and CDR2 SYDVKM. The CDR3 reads CASSSKLGTSGRGSYNEQFF. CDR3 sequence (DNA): TGTGCCAGCAGTTCCAAACTCGGGACTAGCGGGAGAGGGTCCTACAATGAGCAGTTCTTC.

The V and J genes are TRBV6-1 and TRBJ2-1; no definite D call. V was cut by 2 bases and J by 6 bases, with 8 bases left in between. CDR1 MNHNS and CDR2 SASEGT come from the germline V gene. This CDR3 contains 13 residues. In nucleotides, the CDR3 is TGTGCCAGCAGTGAACGGTCACGCAATGAGCAGTTCTTC. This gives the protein CASSERSRNEQFF.

CDR3 amino acids: CASSSQARGADTQYF. Written as DNA, the CDR3 is TGTGCCAGCAGCAGCCAGGCCCGGGGGGCAGATACGCAGTATTTT. The chain links TRBV6-5 to TRBJ2-3; TRBD2 aligns across 7 bases. CDR3 size: 15 residues. Germline loops: CDR1 MNHEY, CDR2 SVGAGI. V was clipped by 6 bases and J by 4 bases; unmatched bases: 10.

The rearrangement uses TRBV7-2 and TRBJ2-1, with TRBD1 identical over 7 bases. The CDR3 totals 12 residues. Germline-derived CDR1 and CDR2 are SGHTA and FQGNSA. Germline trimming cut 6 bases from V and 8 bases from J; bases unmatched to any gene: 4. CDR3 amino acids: CASSRGQYEQFF. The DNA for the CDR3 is TGTGCCAGCAGTCGGGGACAGTATGAGCAGTTCTTC.

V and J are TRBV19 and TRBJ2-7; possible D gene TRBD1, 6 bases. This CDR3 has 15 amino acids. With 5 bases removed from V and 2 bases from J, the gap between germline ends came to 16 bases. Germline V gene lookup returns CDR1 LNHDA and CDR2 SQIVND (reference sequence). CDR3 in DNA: TGTGCCAGTAGTTTAGCCGGGACACCGACCTACGAGCAGTACTTC. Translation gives CASSLAGTPTYEQYF.